This is a list of T cell receptor beta chains from one sample in a study of CD8+CD57+ T cells in acquired aplastic anemia. TCRdb recomputed calls from the reads with MiXCR, one row per CDR3 protein. The sample holds roughly 160,000 distinct CDR3 sequences; around 60% are singletons and the top ten take about 50%. Specimen: sorted CD4+, CD8+, or CD8+CD57+ T cells (not recorded which) from PBMCs. The receptors stem from a human donor in good health. Each CDR3 is given without its conserved first and last residue.

>TRBJ1-1|TRBV25-1
ASSGSRVTEAF
>TRBJ2-7|TRBV7-9
ASSLERGLSYEQY
>TRBJ1-1|TRBV20-1
SARLIVNTEAF
>TRBJ2-5|TRBV12-3/TRBV12-4
ASRFTGRETQY
>TRBJ2-7|TRBV20-1
SARAPGGYEQY
>TRBJ2-7|TRBV2
ASSLAGEQY
>TRBJ2-5|TRBV3-1
ASSPGTFKTQY
>TRBJ2-2|TRBV20-1
SADTANTGELF
>TRBJ2-5|TRBV2
ASSPQGFQETQY
>TRBJ2-7|TRBV5-1
ASSLPDRDEQY
>TRBJ2-7|TRBV4-3
ASSQRDGPYEQY
>TRBJ2-3|TRBV6-1
ASSPRTGADTQY
>TRBJ2-1|TRBV7-3
ASSFRLAGPNEQF
>TRBJ2-7|TRBV19
ASRGWGDHSYEQY
>TRBJ2-3|TRBV29-1
SVTGGDTQY
>TRBJ2-3|TRBV7-3
ASSPRTSGITYITDTQY
>TRBJ1-1|TRBV15
ATSEAPDTEAF
>TRBJ2-7|TRBV7-2
ASSLEVAGAYEQY
>TRBJ2-7|TRBV9
ASSASTGTYEQY
>TRBJ2-3|TRBV7-9
ASSRALTDTQY
>TRBJ2-7|TRBV7-9
ASSLDSGLAGLEQY
>TRBJ2-7|TRBV6-1
ASRLAGAYEQY
>TRBJ2-1|TRBV10-3
ALGGDLGYNEQF
>TRBJ1-2|TRBV24-1
ATSDSGTADYGYT
>TRBJ2-5|TRBV15
ATSRVRGQGTQY
>TRBJ2-3|TRBV29-1
SSSTSGGADTQY
>TRBJ1-3|TRBV29-1
SVEPLTGNTIY
>TRBJ2-3|TRBV6-1
ASSEGTGGWTDTQY
>TRBJ2-1|TRBV20-1
SAPGTGQF
>TRBJ1-1|TRBV5-1
ASSLSPGQDTEAF
>TRBJ2-5|TRBV19
ASSMGGEETQY
>TRBJ1-2|TRBV20-1
SASDRNGYGYT
>TRBJ2-1|TRBV5-1
ASSLGEASYNEQF
>TRBJ2-1|TRBV5-4
ASSRDLYNEQF
>TRBJ2-7|TRBV29-1
SVYLAARQGTYEQY
>TRBJ2-3|TRBV2
ASSETGSTDTQY
>TRBJ2-7|TRBV20-1
SAHGLAGNPYEQY
>TRBJ2-7|TRBV29-1
SVPGTGGTSGKKEQY
>TRBJ2-3|TRBV7-2
ASSLDGIAGVEQY
>TRBJ1-4|TRBV2
ASSGGGVRFNEKLF
>TRBJ1-3|TRBV7-8
ASNTIGIGNTIY
>TRBJ2-1|TRBV5-8
ASSFPRWEGHNEQF
>TRBJ2-1|TRBV4-3
ASSQPTGRLNEQF
>TRBJ2-4|TRBV15
ATSRDGRGGKNIQY
>TRBJ2-7|TRBV11-2
ASSDWATYEQY
>TRBJ2-5|TRBV15
ATSREETQY
>TRBJ2-7|TRBV9
ASSHSTAGGNEQY
>TRBJ1-6|TRBV2
ASKTRNNSPLH
>TRBJ2-1|TRBV12-3/TRBV12-4
ASSRLQGMYNEQF
>TRBJ1-2|TRBV10-3
AISERTGGIHGYT
>TRBJ2-1|TRBV9
ASSAGLGNEQF
>TRBJ2-7|TRBV28
ASSKGSSYEQY
>TRBJ2-7|TRBV2
ASRQTSGTFPDEQY